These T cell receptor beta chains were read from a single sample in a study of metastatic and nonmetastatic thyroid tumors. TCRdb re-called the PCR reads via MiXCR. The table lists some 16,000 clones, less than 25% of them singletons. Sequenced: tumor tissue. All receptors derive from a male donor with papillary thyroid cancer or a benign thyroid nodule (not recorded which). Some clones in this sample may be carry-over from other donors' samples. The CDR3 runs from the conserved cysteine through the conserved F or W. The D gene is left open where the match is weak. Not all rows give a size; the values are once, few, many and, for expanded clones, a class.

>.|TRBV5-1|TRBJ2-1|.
CASGSPENNEQFF
TGCGCCAGCGGCTCGCCTGAGAACAATGAGCAGTTCTTC
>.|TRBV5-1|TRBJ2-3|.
CSSLGGGDTQYF
TGCTCCAGCTTGGGTGGAGGGGATACGCAGTATTTT
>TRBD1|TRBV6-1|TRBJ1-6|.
CASRLGTGEVSPLHF
TGTGCCAGCCGCCTTGGGACAGGGGAGGTTTCACCCCTCCACTTT
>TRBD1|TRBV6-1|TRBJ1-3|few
CASRTRDSSWNTIYF
TGTGCCAGCAGAACGAGGGACAGCTCTTGGAACACCATATATTTT
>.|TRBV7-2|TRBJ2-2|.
CASSLRPHGELFF
TGTGCCAGCAGCTTAAGGCCCCACGGGGAGCTGTTTTTT
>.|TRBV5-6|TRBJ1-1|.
CASRGQVNTEAFF
TGTGCCAGCAGGGGCCAGGTGAACACTGAAGCTTTCTTT
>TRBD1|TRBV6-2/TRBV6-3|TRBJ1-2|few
CASSYVEGAGYTF
TGTGCCAGCAGTTACGTCGAGGGGGCCGGCTACACCTTC
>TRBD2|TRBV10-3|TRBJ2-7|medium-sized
CAISSTSGPYEQYF
TGTGCCATCAGTTCGACTAGCGGGCCTTACGAGCAGTACTTC
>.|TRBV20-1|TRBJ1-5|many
CSASRDYSNQPQHF
TGCAGTGCTAGTAGGGACTATAGCAATCAGCCCCAGCATTTT
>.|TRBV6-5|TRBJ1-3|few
CASSYSYSLASGNTIYF
TGTGCCAGCAGTTACTCGTACAGCCTCGCCTCTGGAAACACCATATATTTT
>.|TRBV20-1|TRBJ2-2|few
CSARGGNAGELFF
TGCAGTGCTAGGGGGGGAAACGCCGGGGAGCTGTTTTTT
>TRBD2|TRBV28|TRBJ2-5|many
CASSQGTSGSRETQYF
TGTGCCAGCAGTCAGGGGACTAGCGGGAGTAGGGAGACCCAGTACTTC
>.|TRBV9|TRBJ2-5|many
CASSVVGGKETQYF
TGTGCCAGCAGCGTAGTTGGTGGAAAAGAGACCCAGTACTTC
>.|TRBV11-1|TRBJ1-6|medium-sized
CASSLGRSLHF
TGTGCCAGCAGCCTGGGACGGTCACTCCACTTT
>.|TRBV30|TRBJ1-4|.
CAWSVELGTNEKLFF
TGTGCCTGGAGTGTGGAACTGGGTACTAATGAAAAACTGTTTTTT
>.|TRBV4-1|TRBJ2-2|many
CASSQDVWGANTGELFF
TGCGCCAGCAGCCAAGATGTATGGGGGGCGAACACCGGGGAGCTGTTTTTT
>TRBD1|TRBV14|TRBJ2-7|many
CATQKDRAKPDYGGQYF
TGTGCCACCCAGAAGGACAGGGCCAAACCGGACTACGGCGGGCAGTACTTC
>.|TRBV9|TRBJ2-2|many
CASSPYDLAGGELFF
TGTGCCAGCAGCCCCTACGATCTTGCCGGCGGGGAGCTGTTTTTT
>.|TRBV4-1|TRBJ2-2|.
CASSLSGRAHPNTGELFF
TGCGCCAGCAGCCTAAGTGGTAGGGCACACCCGAACACCGGGGAGCTGTTTTTT
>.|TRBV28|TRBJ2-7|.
CASIHTVGSYEQYF
TGTGCCAGCATACACACTGTCGGCTCCTACGAGCAGTACTTC
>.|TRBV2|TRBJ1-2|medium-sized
CASVVKGVGGYTF
TGTGCCAGCGTCGTTAAGGGGGTGGGTGGCTACACCTTC
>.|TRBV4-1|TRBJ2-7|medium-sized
CASSLFSGTSYEQYF
TGCGCCAGCAGCTTATTTTCCGGGACCTCCTACGAGCAGTACTTC
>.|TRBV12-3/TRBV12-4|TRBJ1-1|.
CASSLVMCLEAFF
TGTGCCAGCAGTTTAGTAATGTGCCTTGAAGCTTTCTTT
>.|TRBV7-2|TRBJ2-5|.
CASSLDPRETHYF
TGTGCCAGCAGCTTAGACCCCCGGGAGACCCATTATTTC
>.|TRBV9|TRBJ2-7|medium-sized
CASSVAPSSYEQYF
TGTGCCAGCAGCGTAGCACCCAGCTCCTACGAGCAGTACTTC
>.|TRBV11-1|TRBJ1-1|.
CASSSRWGRLDPNTEAFF
TGTGCCAGCAGCTCCCGTTGGGGGCGTCTAGATCCGAACACTGAAGCTTTCTTT
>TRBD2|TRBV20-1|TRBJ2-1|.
CSASESGGKYNEQFF
TGCAGTGCTAGCGAGAGCGGGGGAAAATACAATGAGCAGTTCTTC
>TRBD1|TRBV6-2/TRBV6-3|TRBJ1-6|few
CASSYGTGKNSQLHF
TGTGCCAGCAGTTACGGGACAGGGAAAAATTCACAACTCCACTTT
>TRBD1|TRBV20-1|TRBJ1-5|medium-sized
CSASRQGLGNQPQHF
TGCAGTGCTAGCAGACAGGGGCTGGGCAATCAGCCCCAGCATTTT
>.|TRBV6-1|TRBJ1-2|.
CASRTGTLYGYTF
TGTGCCAGCAGAACCGGGACACTCTATGGCTACACCTTC
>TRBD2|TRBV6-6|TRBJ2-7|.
CASSYPRRGLALLYEQYF
TGTGCCAGCAGTTACCCACGAAGGGGACTAGCGCTACTATACGAGCAGTACTTC